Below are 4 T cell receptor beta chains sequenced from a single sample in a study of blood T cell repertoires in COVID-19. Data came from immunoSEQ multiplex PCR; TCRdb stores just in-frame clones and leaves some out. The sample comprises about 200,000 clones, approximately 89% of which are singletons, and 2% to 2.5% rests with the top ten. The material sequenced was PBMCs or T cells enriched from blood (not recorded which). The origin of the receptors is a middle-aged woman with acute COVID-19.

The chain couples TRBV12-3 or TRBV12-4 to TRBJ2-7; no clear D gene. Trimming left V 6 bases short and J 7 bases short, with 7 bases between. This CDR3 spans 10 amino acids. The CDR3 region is CASSHREQYF. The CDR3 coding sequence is TGTGCCAGCAGCCACCGGGAGCAGTACTTC.

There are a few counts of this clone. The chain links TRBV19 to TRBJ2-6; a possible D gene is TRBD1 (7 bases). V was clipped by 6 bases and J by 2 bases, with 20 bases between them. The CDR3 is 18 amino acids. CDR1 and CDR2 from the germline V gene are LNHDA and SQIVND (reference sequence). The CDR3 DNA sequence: TGTGCCAGTAGGATAAGACAGGGCGGGGCAGCTGGGGCCAACGTCCTGACTTTC. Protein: CASRIRQGGAAGANVLTF.

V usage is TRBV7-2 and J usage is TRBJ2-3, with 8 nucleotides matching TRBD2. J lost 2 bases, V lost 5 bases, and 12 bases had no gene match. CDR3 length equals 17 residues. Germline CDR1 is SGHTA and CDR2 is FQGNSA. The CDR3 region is CASSPNGLAGFTDTQYF. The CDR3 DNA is TGTGCCAGCAGCCCCAATGGCCTAGCGGGCTTCACAGATACGCAGTATTTT.

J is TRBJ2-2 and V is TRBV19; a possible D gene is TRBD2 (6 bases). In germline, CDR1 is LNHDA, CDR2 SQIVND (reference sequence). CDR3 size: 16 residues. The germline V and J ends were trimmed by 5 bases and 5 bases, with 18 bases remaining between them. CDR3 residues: CASSEWKVAETGELFF. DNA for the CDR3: TGTGCCAGTAGTGAGTGGAAGGTAGCGGAAACCGGGGAGCTGTTTTTT.